This T cell receptor (beta chain) was sequenced in a study of blood T cell repertoires in COVID-19. Across the study: Sources were T cells, B-cell-depleted T cells, or PBMCs; the material itself was cDNA or gDNA.

Sequencing used immunoSEQ multiplex PCR; TCRdb keeps in-frame clones, though not all of them. The data contain around 260,000 clones, 88% of them singletons. The CDR3 is made up of 16 amino acids. The J gene is TRBJ2-1, the V gene TRBV21-1; the table's D call, TRBD2, was not checked against the DNA. TRBV21-1 is noted as a pseudogene. The sequence was obtained from a man in his sixties who had recovered from COVID-19. The sample taken for sequencing was peripheral blood. The CDR3 DNA follows: TGTGCCAGCAGCGCCCCTGGGGCGGGGGGGCCGAATGAGCAGTTCTTC. Its protein is CASSAPGAGGPNEQFF.